This is a list of T cell receptor beta chains from one sample in a study of cytomegalovirus exposure and HLA in healthy donors. Using immunoSEQ multiplex PCR, the repertoire was profiled, and TCRdb retains in-frame clones only, with some absent. This table has about 44,000 clones, approximately 93% appearing once. The sequenced sample consisted of PBMCs. The receptor source for this set is a woman under 30 in good health and CMV-seronegative. CDR3s include the opening cysteine and the closing phenylalanine or tryptophan. D genes are given only for firm matches. Clone size is given for some rows only: seen once, a few or many times, or a class if the clone is expanded.

V gene	J gene	D gene	clone size	CDR3 protein	CDR3 DNA
TRBV15	TRBJ1-1	.	once	CATSRGGGGARGTEAFF	TGTGCCACCAGCAGGGGTGGTGGGGGCGCGAGGGGCACTGAAGCTTTCTTT
TRBV28	TRBJ2-1	TRBD2	.	CASTSTSGASYNEQFF	TGTGCCAGCACCTCAACTAGCGGGGCCTCCTACAATGAGCAGTTCTTC
TRBV28	TRBJ2-1	.	.	CASSQNNEQFF	TGTGCCAGCAGCCAAAACAATGAGCAGTTCTTC
TRBV6-4	TRBJ2-3	TRBD2	.	CASSEKGRATDTQYF	TGTGCCAGCAGTGAAAAAGGGAGGGCCACAGATACGCAGTATTTT
TRBV19	TRBJ2-3	TRBD2	.	CASSIRSGGAADTQYF	TGTGCCAGTAGTATACGAAGCGGGGGGGCCGCAGATACGCAGTATTTT
TRBV19	TRBJ1-1	.	.	CASNSMAEAFF	TGTGCCAGTAACAGCATGGCTGAAGCTTTCTTT
TRBV6-1	TRBJ1-2	TRBD1	.	CASSATGGQGYGYTF	TGTGCCAGCAGTGCTACAGGGGGACAGGGCTATGGCTACACCTTC
TRBV2	TRBJ2-3	TRBD2	.	CASSGGSGVLRDF	TGTGCCAGCAGTGGGGGGAGCGGGGTCCTGAGGGATTTT
TRBV18	TRBJ1-5	TRBD1	.	CASSSTGGEDQPQHF	TGTGCCAGCTCATCGACAGGGGGCGAGGATCAGCCCCAGCATTTT
TRBV2	TRBJ2-7	.	.	CASSDTLSYEQYF	TGTGCCAGCAGTGATACCCTAAGTTACGAGCAGTACTTC
TRBV27	TRBJ2-7	.	.	CASSLSGPYEQYF	TGTGCCAGCAGTTTAAGTGGCCCCTACGAGCAGTACTTC
TRBV30	TRBJ1-5	.	.	CAWTGDSNQPQHF	TGTGCCTGGACAGGGGATAGCAATCAGCCCCAGCATTTT
TRBV7-6	TRBJ2-5	TRBD2	.	CASSFRTSTETQYF	TGTGCCAGCAGCTTTAGGACTAGCACAGAGACCCAGTACTTC
TRBV28	TRBJ2-7	TRBD1	.	CASIQGSSYEQYF	TGTGCCAGCATACAGGGGAGCTCCTACGAGCAGTACTTC
TRBV4-2	TRBJ2-4	TRBD1	.	CASSQGTGDIQYF	TGTGCCAGCAGCCAAGGGACAGGGGACATTCAGTACTTC
TRBV4-1	TRBJ1-2	TRBD1	.	CASSGGTGRFSGYTF	TGCGCCAGCAGCGGCGGGACAGGAAGATTTTCGGGCTACACCTTC
TRBV7-6	TRBJ2-7	TRBD1	.	CASSLDSSRDRGSAEQYF	TGTGCCAGCAGCTTAGACTCCTCCCGGGACAGGGGTTCGGCCGAGCAGTACTTC
TRBV5-1	TRBJ2-5	.	.	CASSLNREETQYF	TGCGCCAGCAGCTTGAACAGGGAAGAGACCCAGTACTTC
TRBV7-2	TRBJ1-1	.	.	CASSLVGGAEAFF	TGTGCCAGCAGCTTAGTAGGAGGGGCTGAAGCTTTCTTT
TRBV2	TRBJ2-1	.	.	CASSGASYNEQFF	TGTGCCTCCTCAGGGGCCTCCTACAATGAGCAGTTCTTC
TRBV2	TRBJ1-2	.	.	CASSKGDIANYGYTF	TGTGCCAGTTCAAAGGGGGACATCGCAAACTATGGCTACACCTTC
TRBV28	TRBJ2-7	TRBD2	.	CASSYLSGASYEQYF	TGTGCCAGCAGTTACCTTAGCGGGGCCTCCTACGAGCAGTACTTC
TRBV14	TRBJ2-1	TRBD1	.	CASSRMGQGASDEQFF	TGTGCCAGCAGCCGCATGGGACAGGGGGCATCTGATGAGCAGTTCTTC
TRBV27	TRBJ1-6	.	.	CASSFNRALNSPLHF	TGTGCCAGCAGTTTCAACAGGGCCCTTAATTCACCCCTCCACTTT
TRBV4-1	TRBJ1-2	.	.	CASSQDETKNYGYTF	TGCGCCAGCAGCCAAGATGAGACAAAGAACTATGGCTACACCTTC
TRBV6-6	TRBJ1-1	.	.	CASSGRGIDTEAFF	TGTGCCAGCAGTGGGAGGGGTATAGACACTGAAGCTTTCTTT
TRBV21-1	TRBJ1-3	.	.	CASSDNRGLRGNTIYF	TGTGCCAGCAGCGATAACAGGGGGTTGAGGGGAAACACCATATATTTT
TRBV11-2	TRBJ1-6	TRBD1	.	CASSLGGGQRYSPLHF	TGTGCCAGCAGCTTAGGAGGGGGACAGCGCTATTCACCCCTCCACTTT
TRBV5-8	TRBJ1-5	.	.	CASSGSTHSNQPQHF	TGTGCCAGCAGCGGATCGACTCATAGCAATCAGCCCCAGCATTTT
TRBV7-9	TRBJ2-7	.	.	CGGGPHYEQYF	TGTGGTGGAGGGCCCCACTACGAGCAGTACTTC
TRBV28	TRBJ2-1	TRBD2	.	CASNIFPGGTGIDEQFF	TGTGCCAGCAATATTTTCCCGGGAGGGACGGGGATAGATGAGCAGTTCTTC
TRBV11-2	TRBJ2-3	TRBD2	.	CASSLVGEASGVTDTQYF	TGTGCCAGCAGCTTAGTGGGGGAGGCTAGCGGGGTCACAGATACGCAGTATTTT
TRBV7-3	TRBJ2-2	TRBD2	.	CASSSRLAESTGELFF	TGTGCCAGCAGCTCGCGACTAGCGGAGTCCACCGGGGAGCTGTTTTTT
TRBV5-5	TRBJ1-1	.	.	CASSPGVNTEAFF	TGTGCCAGCAGCCCGGGGGTAAACACTGAAGCTTTCTTT
TRBV28	TRBJ1-2	TRBD1	.	CASSNGQGAYGYTF	TGTGCCAGCAGTAACGGACAGGGGGCATATGGCTACACCTTC
TRBV5-1	TRBJ2-7	.	.	CASSLALGLGDEQYF	TGCGCCAGCAGCTTGGCCTTGGGTTTAGGGGACGAGCAGTACTTC
TRBV4-1	TRBJ1-1	TRBD1	.	CASSQDSAYRGTEAFF	TGCGCCAGCAGCCAAGATTCGGCCTACAGGGGCACTGAAGCTTTCTTT
TRBV9	TRBJ2-7	TRBD1	.	CASSAGTGSGEQYF	TGTGCCAGCAGCGCAGGGACAGGGTCGGGCGAGCAGTACTTC
TRBV5-8	TRBJ2-2	.	.	CASSLTGRNTGELFF	TGTGCCAGCAGCTTGACAGGGAGGAACACCGGGGAGCTGTTTTTT
TRBV9	TRBJ2-7	TRBD2	.	CASSVAGRASGSDEQYF	TGTGCCAGCAGCGTAGCGGGTAGGGCTAGCGGGAGTGACGAGCAGTACTTC
TRBV28	TRBJ1-5	TRBD1	.	CASGIQGSNQPQHF	TGTGCCAGCGGAATACAGGGGAGCAATCAGCCCCAGCATTTT
TRBV19	TRBJ2-1	.	.	CASSTLGPGAYNEQFF	TGTGCCAGTAGTACTCTCGGGCCGGGAGCCTACAATGAGCAGTTCTTC